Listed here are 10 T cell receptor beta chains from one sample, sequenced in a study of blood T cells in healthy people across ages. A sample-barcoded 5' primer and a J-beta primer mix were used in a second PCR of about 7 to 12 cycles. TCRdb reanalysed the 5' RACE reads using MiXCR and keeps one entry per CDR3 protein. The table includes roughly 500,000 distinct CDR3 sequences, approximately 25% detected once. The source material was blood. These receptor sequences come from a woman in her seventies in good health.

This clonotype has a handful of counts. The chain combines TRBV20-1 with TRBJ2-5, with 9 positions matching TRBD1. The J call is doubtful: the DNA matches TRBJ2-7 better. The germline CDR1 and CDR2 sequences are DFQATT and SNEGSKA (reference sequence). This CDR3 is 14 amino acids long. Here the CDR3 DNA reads TGCAGTGCTAGGGAGGTGACAGGGGGGTACGAGCAGTACTTC. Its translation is CSAREVTGGYEQYF.

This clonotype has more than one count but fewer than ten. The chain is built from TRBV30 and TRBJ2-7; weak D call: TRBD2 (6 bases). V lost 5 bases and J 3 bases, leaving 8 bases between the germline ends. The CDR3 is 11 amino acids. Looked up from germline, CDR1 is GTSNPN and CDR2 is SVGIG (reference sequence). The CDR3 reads CAWGGIYEQYF. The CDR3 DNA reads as TGTGCCTGGGGGGGGATCTACGAGCAGTACTTC.

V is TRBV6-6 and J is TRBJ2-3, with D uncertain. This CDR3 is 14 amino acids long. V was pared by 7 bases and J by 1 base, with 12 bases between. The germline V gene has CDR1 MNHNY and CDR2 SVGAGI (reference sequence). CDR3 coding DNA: TGTGCCAGCACCGACCCACCGGGCACAGATACGCAGTATTTT. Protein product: CASTDPPGTDTQYF.

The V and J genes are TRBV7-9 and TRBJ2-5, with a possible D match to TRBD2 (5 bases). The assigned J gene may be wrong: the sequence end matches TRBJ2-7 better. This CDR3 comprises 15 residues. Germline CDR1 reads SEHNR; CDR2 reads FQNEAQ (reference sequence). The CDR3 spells CASSPSGTEGHEQYF. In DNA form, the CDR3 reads TGTGCCAGCAGCCCATCGGGAACAGAGGGCCACGAGCAGTACTTC.

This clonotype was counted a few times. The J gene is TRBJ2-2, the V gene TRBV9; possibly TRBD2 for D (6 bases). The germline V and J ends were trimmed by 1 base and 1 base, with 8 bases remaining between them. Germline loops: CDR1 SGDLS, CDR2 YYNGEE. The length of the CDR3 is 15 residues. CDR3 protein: CASSVTSRNTGELFF. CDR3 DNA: TGTGCCAGCAGCGTAACTAGCAGGAACACCGGGGAGCTGTTTTTT.

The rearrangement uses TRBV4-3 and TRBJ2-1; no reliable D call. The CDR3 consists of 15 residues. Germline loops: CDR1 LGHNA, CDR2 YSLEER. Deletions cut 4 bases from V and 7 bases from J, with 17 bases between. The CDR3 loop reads CASSRKFKGWNEQFF. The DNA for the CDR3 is TGCGCCAGCAGCCGCAAATTCAAGGGATGGAATGAGCAGTTCTTC.

The DNA for the CDR3 is TGTGCCATCAGCGAGGGGGACACTGAAGCTTTCTTT. It yields the protein CAISEGDTEAFF. This chain links TRBV10-3 with TRBJ1-1; tentative D call: TRBD1 (6 bases). In germline, CDR1 is ENHRY, CDR2 SYGVKD. The CDR3 length is 12 residues. The V end lost 6 bases, the J end lost 3 bases, and 8 bases lay between the germline ends.

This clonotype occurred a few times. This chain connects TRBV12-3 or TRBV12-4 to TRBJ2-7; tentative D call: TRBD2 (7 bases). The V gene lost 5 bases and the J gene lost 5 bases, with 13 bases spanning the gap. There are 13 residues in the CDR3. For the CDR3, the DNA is TGTGCCAGCAGTGTTCAGGGGAGGGACGAGCAGTACTTC. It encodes CASSVQGRDEQYF.

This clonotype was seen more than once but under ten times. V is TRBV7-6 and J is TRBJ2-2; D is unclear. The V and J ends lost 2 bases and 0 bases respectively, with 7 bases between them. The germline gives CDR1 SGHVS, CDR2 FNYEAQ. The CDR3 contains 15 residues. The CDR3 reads CASSLRATNTGELFF. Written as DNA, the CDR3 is TGTGCCAGCAGCTTAAGGGCCACGAACACCGGGGAGCTGTTTTTT.

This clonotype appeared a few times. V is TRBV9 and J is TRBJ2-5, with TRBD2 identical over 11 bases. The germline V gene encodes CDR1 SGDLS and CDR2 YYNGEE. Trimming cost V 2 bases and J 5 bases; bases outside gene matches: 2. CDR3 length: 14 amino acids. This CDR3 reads CASSVSGGVETQYF. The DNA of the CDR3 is TGTGCCAGCAGCGTTAGCGGGGGGGTTGAGACCCAGTACTTC.